This T cell receptor beta chain was sequenced in a study of blood T cells in healthy people across ages. Study conclusions and caveats: Diversity of TCR beta per million T cells declined in a roughly linear way with age.

V was clipped by 3 bases and J by 4 bases; unmatched bases: 9. CDR1 is SEHNR, CDR2 FQNEAQ, per germline (reference sequence). The CDR3 loop spans 16 amino acids. The table lists this clonotype with a few counts. What it binds is unknown. A J-beta primer mix and a sample-barcoded 5' primer were used in a second PCR of about 7 to 12 cycles. MiXCR, run by TCRdb on the 5' RACE reads, gives a single entry per CDR3 protein. The table has 1,500,000 or so distinct CDR3 sequences, under 55% seen once; the top ten hold approximately 4%. Sequenced: blood. This clonotype was sampled from a woman younger than 30 in good health. The chain has TRBV7-9 and TRBJ2-3; TRBD2 aligns across 8 bases. CDR3 sequence reads: CASSLYGGGNADTQYF. The CDR3 DNA reads TGTGCCAGCAGCTTGTATGGCGGGGGGAATGCAGATACGCAGTATTTT. Looking up the rest from reference TRBV7-9 and TRBJ2-3 gives the full variable domain: DTGVSQNPRHKITKRGQNVTFRCDPISEHNRLYWYRQTLGQGPEFLTYFQNEAQLEKSRLLSDRFSAERPKGSFSTLEIQRTEQGDSAMYLCASSLYGGGNADTQYFGPGTRLTVL.